This T cell receptor beta chain was obtained from a study of blood T cell repertoires in COVID-19. Across the study: Samples representing acute and convalescent COVID-19 were sourced from the United States, Italy and Spain. Sources were T cells, B-cell-depleted T cells, or PBMCs; the material itself was cDNA or gDNA.

The CDR3 spans 16 residues. V lost 4 bases to trimming and J lost 2 bases; unmatched junction nucleotides: 6. Germline V gives CDR1 MNHEY, CDR2 SMNVEV (reference sequence). In the authors' workflow: It was from reference gene primer amplification that nucleated cell counts were estimated. Using immunoSEQ multiplex PCR, the repertoire was profiled, and TCRdb retains in-frame clones only, with some absent. That table gives V, J and clone size, and the DNA gave D and trimming. The sample contains under 55,000 clones, less than 90% of which appear only once. The chain joins TRBV27 to TRBJ1-3, with 9 bases matching TRBD1. This TCR was sampled from a human donor in a cohort sampled during active COVID-19. Sequenced sample: peripheral blood. CDR3 DNA: TGTGCCAGCAGTTCCCTTGGGGACAGGGCTGGAAACACCATATATTTT. Its protein is CASSSLGDRAGNTIYF.